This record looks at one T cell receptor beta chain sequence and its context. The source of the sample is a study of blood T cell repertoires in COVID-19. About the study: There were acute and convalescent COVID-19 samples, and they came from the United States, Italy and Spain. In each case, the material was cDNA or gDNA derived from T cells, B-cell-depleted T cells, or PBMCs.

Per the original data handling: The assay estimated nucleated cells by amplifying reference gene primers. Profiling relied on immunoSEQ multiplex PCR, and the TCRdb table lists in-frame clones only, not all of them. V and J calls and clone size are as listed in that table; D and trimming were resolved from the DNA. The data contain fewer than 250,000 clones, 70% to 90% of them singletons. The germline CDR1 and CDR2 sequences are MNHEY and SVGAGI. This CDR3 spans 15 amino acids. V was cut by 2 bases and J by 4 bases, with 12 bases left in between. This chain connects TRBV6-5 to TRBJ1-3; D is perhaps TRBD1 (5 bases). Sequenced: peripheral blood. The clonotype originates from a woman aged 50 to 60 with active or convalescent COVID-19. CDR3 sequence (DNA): TGTGCCAGCAGTTACACACCGGGGGGAGGAAACACCATATATTTT. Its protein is CASSYTPGGGNTIYF.